This T cell receptor beta chain was captured by sequencing in a study of CD4+ T cells in melanoma. Whole-study findings and limits: A reported correlation linked neoantigen-specific CD4+ T cells to CD8+, macrophage and B cell function. In melanoma, neoantigen-specific CD4+ T cells reportedly differed in differentiation state.

Deletions cut 4 bases from V and 4 bases from J, with 14 bases between. Germline CDR1 and CDR2: MGHRA and YSYEKL. The CDR3 contains 14 residues. This clone was counted only a few times. Its specificity is unknown. Measured with immunoSEQ multiplex PCR; TCRdb has only the in-frame clones, and not every one. The table has 140,000 or so clones, about nine tenths seen once. The origin of this receptor is a human donor with melanoma. V usage is TRBV4-1 and J usage is TRBJ2-7, with D possibly called TRBD1 or TRBD2 (5 bases each). The CDR3 DNA sequence: TGCGCCAGCAGCCGGGGGACGGCTGCGTACGAGCAGTACTTC. It specifies CASSRGTAAYEQYF.